This entry features one T cell receptor (beta chain) sequence. With 8 bases clipped from V and 4 bases from J, the junction kept 4 bases outside the gene matches. This CDR3 is built from 12 residues. Germline assignment: CDR1 SNHLY and CDR2 FYNNEI. The sequenced target, TCR beta, came from blood CD8+ and CD4+ T cells. The data stem from a study of CD8 T cells in Susac syndrome. About the research overall: Among sequenced Susac syndrome patients, 5 or 6 had active disease and roughly eight were in remission. When blood was drawn, the patients with Susac syndrome were therapy-naive, on corticosteroids, or on intravenous immunoglobulin alone.

RNA in amounts of about 0.5 to 1 ug was reverse transcribed with random hexamers. Amplification of TCR beta CDR3 spanned 54 Vbeta and 13 Jbeta via immunoSEQ multiplex PCR. Using its own MiXCR run on the immunoSEQ multiplex PCR reads, TCRdb lists one record per CDR3 protein. The repertoire consists of roughly 89,000 distinct CDR3 sequences, with about 96% occurring once and the leading ten covering 0.55% to 0.8%. The TCR comes from a human donor with Susac syndrome. The chain has TRBV2 and TRBJ1-2, with TRBD1 identical over 7 bases. Sequenced input: CD8+ T cells from PBMCs. The CDR3 region is CASRGTAYGYTF. CDR3 DNA sequence: TGTGCCAGCCGAGGGACAGCCTATGGCTACACCTTC.